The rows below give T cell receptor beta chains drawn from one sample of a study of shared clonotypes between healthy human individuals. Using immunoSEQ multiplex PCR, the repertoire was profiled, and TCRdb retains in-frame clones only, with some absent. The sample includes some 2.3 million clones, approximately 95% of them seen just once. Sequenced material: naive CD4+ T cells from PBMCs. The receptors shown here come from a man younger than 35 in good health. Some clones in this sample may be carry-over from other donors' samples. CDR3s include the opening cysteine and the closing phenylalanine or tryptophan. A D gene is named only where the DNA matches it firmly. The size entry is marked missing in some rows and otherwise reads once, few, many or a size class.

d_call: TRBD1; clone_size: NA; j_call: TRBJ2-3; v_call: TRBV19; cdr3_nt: TGTGCCAGCCGCGGACAGGACACAGATACGCAGTATTTT; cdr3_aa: CASRGQDTDTQYF
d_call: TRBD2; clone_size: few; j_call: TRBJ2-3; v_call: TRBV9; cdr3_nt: TGTGCCAGCAGCGTAGGACTAGCGGGCACAGATACGCAGTATTTT; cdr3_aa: CASSVGLAGTDTQYF
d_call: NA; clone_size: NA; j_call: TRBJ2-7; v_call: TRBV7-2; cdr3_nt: TGTGCCAGCAGCTTTGACGGGACACACTACGAGCAGTACTTC; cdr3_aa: CASSFDGTHYEQYF
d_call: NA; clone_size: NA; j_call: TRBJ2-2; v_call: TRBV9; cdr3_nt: TGTGCCAGCAGCCCTACTTGGGGTACGGTGGTAACCGGGGAGCTGTTTTTT; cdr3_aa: CASSPTWGTVVTGELFF
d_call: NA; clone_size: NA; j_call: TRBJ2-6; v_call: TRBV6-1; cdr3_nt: TGTGCCAGCAGTGGATTACAGGGTCCCCCCTCTGGGGCCAACGTCCTGACTTTC; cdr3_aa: CASSGLQGPPSGANVLTF
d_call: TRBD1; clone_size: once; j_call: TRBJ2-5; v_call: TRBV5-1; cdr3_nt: TGCGCCAGCAGCTTAAGTGGGACAGGGGAAGAGACCCAGTACTTC; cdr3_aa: CASSLSGTGEETQYF
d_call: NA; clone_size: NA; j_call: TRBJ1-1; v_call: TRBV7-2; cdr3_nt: TGTGCCAGCTCCTTTGGCGGGCTGGTTGAAGCTTTCTTT; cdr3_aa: CASSFGGLVEAFF
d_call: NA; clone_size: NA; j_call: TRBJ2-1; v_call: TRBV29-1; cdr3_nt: TGCAGCGTTGAAGCGGTGGACGGAGAGGATGAGCAGTTCTTC; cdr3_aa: CSVEAVDGEDEQFF
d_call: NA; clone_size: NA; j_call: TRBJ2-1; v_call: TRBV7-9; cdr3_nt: TGTGCCAGCAGCTTAAAATCGGTCGGAGGCCATGAGCAGTTCTTC; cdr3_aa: CASSLKSVGGHEQFF
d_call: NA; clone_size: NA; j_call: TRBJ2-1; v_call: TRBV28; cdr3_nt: TGTGCCAGCAGTTTGGACTTCAACAATGAGCAGTTCTTC; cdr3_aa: CASSLDFNNEQFF
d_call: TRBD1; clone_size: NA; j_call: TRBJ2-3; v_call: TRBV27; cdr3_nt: TGTGCCAGCAGTATCGGACAGGTCCCGGATACGCAGTATTTT; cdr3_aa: CASSIGQVPDTQYF
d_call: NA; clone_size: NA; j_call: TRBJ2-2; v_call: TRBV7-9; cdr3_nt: TGTGCCAGCAGCTTATTAAGGGGGACCGGGGAGCTGTTTTTT; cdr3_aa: CASSLLRGTGELFF
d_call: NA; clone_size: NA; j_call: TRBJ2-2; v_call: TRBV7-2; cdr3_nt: TGTGCCAGCAGCCCCCAGGGCGGGGAGCTGTTTTTT; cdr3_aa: CASSPQGGELFF
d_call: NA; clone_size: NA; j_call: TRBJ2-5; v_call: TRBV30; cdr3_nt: TGTGCCTGGAGTATAGGGGCGGAGACCCAGTACTTC; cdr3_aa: CAWSIGAETQYF
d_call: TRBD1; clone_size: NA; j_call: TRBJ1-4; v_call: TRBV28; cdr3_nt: TGTGCCAGCAGTGCCTTGGACAGGAATAATGAAAAACTGTTTTTT; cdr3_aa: CASSALDRNNEKLFF
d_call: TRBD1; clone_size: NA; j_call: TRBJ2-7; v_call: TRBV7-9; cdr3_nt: TGTGCCAGCAGCAAGGGACAGACCTCCTACGAGCAGTACTTC; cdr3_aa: CASSKGQTSYEQYF
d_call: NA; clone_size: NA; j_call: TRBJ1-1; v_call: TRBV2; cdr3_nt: TGTGCCAGCAGTGAGGAAGGGGAAGGGGCTTTCTTT; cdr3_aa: CASSEEGEGAFF
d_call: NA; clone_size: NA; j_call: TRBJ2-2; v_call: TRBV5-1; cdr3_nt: TGCGCCAGCAGCCCCTCGGGGCCGGGGACCGGGGAGCTGTTTTTT; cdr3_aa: CASSPSGPGTGELFF
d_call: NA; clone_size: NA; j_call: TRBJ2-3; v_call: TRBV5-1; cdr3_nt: TGCGCCAGCAGCGTCACAGGGTCGGGCACAGATACGCAGTATTTT; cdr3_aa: CASSVTGSGTDTQYF
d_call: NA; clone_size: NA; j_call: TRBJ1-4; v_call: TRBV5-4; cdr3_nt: TGTGCCAGCAGCCTGGGCCTGAATAATGAAAAACTGTTTTTT; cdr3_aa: CASSLGLNNEKLFF
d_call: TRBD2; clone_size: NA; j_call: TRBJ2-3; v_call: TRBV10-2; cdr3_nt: TGCGCCAGCAGTTCGAGGGAGGGAGGCACAGATACGCAGTATTTT; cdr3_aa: CASSSREGGTDTQYF
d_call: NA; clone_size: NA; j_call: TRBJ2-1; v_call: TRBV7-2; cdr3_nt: TGTGCCAGCAGCTTAACGCGAGATTTTTACAATGAGCAGTTCTTC; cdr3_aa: CASSLTRDFYNEQFF
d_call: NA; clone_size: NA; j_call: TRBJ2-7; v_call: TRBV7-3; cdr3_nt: TGTGCCAGCAGCCCCGGGGGTACGGGAAACTACGAGCAGTACTTC; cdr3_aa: CASSPGGTGNYEQYF
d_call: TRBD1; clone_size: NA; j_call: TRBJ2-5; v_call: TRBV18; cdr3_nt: TGTGCCAGCTCACCCGGGACAGGGGGCGAAGAGACCCAGTACTTC; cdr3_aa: CASSPGTGGEETQYF